The TCR beta chain under discussion was sequenced for a study of identical twins. TCRdb re-called the 5' RACE reads with MiXCR, one entry per CDR3 protein. The profile covers about 790,000 distinct CDR3 sequences, with around a sixth appearing a single time and around 13% taken by the ten largest. The J segment lost 3 bases and the V segment lost 5 bases, leaving 8 bases of the junction unmatched. Germline lookup yields CDR1 MNHEY and CDR2 SMNVEV (reference sequence). CDR3 length: 15 amino acids. Findings and caveats of the study: Among beta out-of-frame sequences, excess sharing between twins appeared weaker. Out-of-frame alpha sequences shared by twins showed excess low generation probability.

A remark on this clonotype: Its antigen remains unidentified.

The sample also formed part of further work on T cells expressing NK-cell markers. According to that study: Dominant NKG2C+ clonotypes accounted for roughly 1.0-7.0% of CD8+ T cells in over 5 donors.

Sequencing was performed on PBMCs. J is TRBJ2-7 and V is TRBV27; 9 nucleotides agree with TRBD1. The sequence was obtained from a woman between 18 and 30 years old in good health. The CDR3 DNA is TGTGCCAGCAGTGTGACAGGGGGAATGAACTACGAGCAGTACTTC. Its protein is CASSVTGGMNYEQYF.